This entry lists 24 T cell receptor beta chains sequenced from one sample in a study of identifying expanded T cells in peripheral blood. Clones were sequenced by immunoSEQ multiplex PCR, and TCRdb holds only the in-frame ones, with some missing. The table lists tens of thousands of clones, roughly 90% of them singletons, with under 6.5% in the top ten. The sample consisted of blood. Source of these receptors: a person between 18 and 75 years old in good health.

The genes are TRBV6-1 and TRBJ1-5, with D uncertain. The V gene lost 1 base and the J gene lost 2 bases, with 9 bases spanning the gap. This CDR3 spans 15 amino acids. CDR1 is MNHNS, CDR2 SASEGT, per germline. The CDR3 loop reads CASSEGPSGNQPQHF. In nucleotides, the CDR3 is TGTGCCAGCAGTGAAGGACCTTCGGGCAATCAGCCCCAGCATTTT.

The gene calls are TRBV7-2 and TRBJ2-1; D is unclear. Between the trimmed V and J ends, which lost 2 bases and 5 bases, there was a span of 10 bases. The CDR3 is 14 residues long. Germline CDR1 SGHTA, CDR2 FQGNSA. As DNA, the CDR3 is TGTGCCAGCAGCTTATCGGGTATAGACAATGAGCAGTTCTTC. Protein: CASSLSGIDNEQFF.

Points on this clone: Compared with germline, one end of the junction differs, possibly owing to a read error. For the CDR3, the DNA is TGTGCCTGGAGTGGAGGGGATGCGGGGGGCCACCACTTC. It yields the protein CAWSGGDAGGHHF. The J gene is TRBJ2-7, the V gene TRBV30, with 8 bases identical to TRBD2. From germline, CDR1 is GTSNPN and CDR2 SVGIG (reference sequence). The CDR3 is 13 amino acids.

The CDR3 spells CASSQVLEGAHGYTF. The CDR3 DNA reads TGTGCCAGCAGCCAAGTGTTGGAGGGGGCGCATGGCTACACCTTC. The gene calls are TRBV4-2 and TRBJ1-2; the match to TRBD1 covers 7 bases. Germline trimming cut 1 base from V and 6 bases from J; bases unmatched to any gene: 8. The CDR3 has 15 residues. Germline loops: CDR1 LGHNA, CDR2 YNFKEQ.

The chain carries TRBV7-2 and TRBJ1-3; no reliable D call. The CDR3 is 14 residues long. V lost 6 bases, J lost 0 bases, and 9 bases lay in between. From germline, CDR1 is SGHTA and CDR2 FQGNSA. The chain's CDR3 is CASSRPSSGNTIYF. CDR3 DNA: TGTGCCAGCAGTCGACCGAGCTCTGGAAACACCATATATTTT.

CDR3 sequence (DNA): TGTGCCAGCAGCTTTCAGGGGGCGACTGAAGCTTTCTTT. Its protein is CASSFQGATEAFF. The chain is built from TRBV7-9 and TRBJ1-1; 8 bases are shared with TRBD1. The CDR3 contains 13 residues. In germline, CDR1 is SEHNR, CDR2 FQNEAQ (reference sequence). Trimming removed 3 bases from V and 5 bases from J; junction bases left unmatched: 2.

This sequence joins TRBV5-6 and TRBJ2-5; 9 bases line up with TRBD2. Germline CDR1 is SGHDT and CDR2 is YYEEEE. This CDR3 comprises 15 residues. V shed 4 bases and J 1 base; nucleotides not matched to a gene: 5. The CDR3 DNA reads as TGTGCCAGCAGCATTGGACTAGCGTCCCAAGAGACCCAGTACTTC. Translation: CASSIGLASQETQYF.

V and J are TRBV6-4 and TRBJ2-3; 13 bases map to TRBD2. V lost 6 bases to trimming and J lost 5 bases; unmatched junction nucleotides: 8. The germline V gene encodes CDR1 MRHNA and CDR2 SNTAGT. The CDR3 spans 16 residues. CDR3 sequence (DNA): TGTGCCAGCAGCCTTGGACTAGCGGGAGCAAAAGATACGCAGTATTTT. Translating gives CASSLGLAGAKDTQYF.

The chain has TRBV7-9 and TRBJ2-7; the D gene could be TRBD1 or TRBD2 (5 bases each). With 5 bases removed from V and 4 bases from J, the gap between germline ends came to 18 bases. Looked up from germline, CDR1 is SEHNR and CDR2 is FQNEAQ (reference sequence). CDR3 length equals 15 residues. The CDR3: CASSNRGRHRYEQYF. CDR3 DNA: TGTGCCAGCAGCAACCGGGGCAGACACCGTTACGAGCAGTACTTC.

The rearrangement joins TRBV2 to TRBJ2-6; tentative D call: TRBD1 (6 bases). Germline assignment: CDR1 SNHLY and CDR2 FYNNEI. Trimming took off 7 bases at V and 2 bases at J, with 9 bases between the two ends. The length of the CDR3 is 14 residues. The CDR3 DNA reads as TGTGCCAGCACCACAGGGACTGGGGCCAACGTCCTGACTTTC. Amino acid sequence: CASTTGTGANVLTF.

This clone was seen a single time. The gene calls are TRBV14 and TRBJ1-1, with TRBD1 matching over 7 bases. This CDR3 has 14 residues. Looked up from germline, CDR1 is SGHDN and CDR2 is FVKESK. Trimming removed 3 bases from V and 0 bases from J; junction bases left unmatched: 1. CDR3 in DNA: TGTGCCAGCAGCCATGGACAGGTGAACACTGAAGCTTTCTTT. The encoded protein is CASSHGQVNTEAFF.

The chain combines TRBV7-9 with TRBJ1-1, with 7 positions matching TRBD1. The J segment lost 6 bases and the V segment lost 1 base, leaving 2 bases of the junction unmatched. The CDR3 is 13 residues long. CDR1 and CDR2 from the germline V gene are SEHNR and FQNEAQ (reference sequence). The CDR3 protein is CASSLEGAAEAFF. The CDR3 nucleotides read TGTGCCAGCAGCTTAGAGGGGGCCGCTGAAGCTTTCTTT.

This chain uses TRBV7-8 with TRBJ2-3, with TRBD2 matching 9 bases. Germline V gene data show CDR1 as SGHVS and CDR2 as FQNEAQ. The length of the CDR3 is 16 residues. V shed 3 bases, J shed 0 bases, and the junction held 4 bases outside the gene matches. CDR3 loop: CASSLTSGISTDTQYF. DNA for the CDR3: TGTGCCAGCAGCTTGACTAGCGGAATAAGCACAGATACGCAGTATTTT.

This chain links TRBV6-1 with TRBJ2-7; possibly TRBD2 for D (7 bases). This CDR3 contains 14 residues. Germline-derived CDR1 and CDR2 are MNHNS and SASEGT. V lost 6 bases, J lost 2 bases, and 14 bases lay in between. The CDR3 is CASSEGGDPYEQYF. For the CDR3, the DNA is TGTGCCAGCAGCGAGGGGGGGGACCCCTACGAGCAGTACTTC.

The chain has TRBV5-1 and TRBJ2-7; 12 bases line up with TRBD2. This CDR3 comprises 17 residues. The V gene end was trimmed by 4 bases and the J gene end by 0 bases; junction bases not matched to a gene: 8. CDR1 is SGHRS, CDR2 YFSETQ, per germline. Here the CDR3 reads CASSPTILAGGSYEQYF. In nucleotides, the CDR3 is TGCGCCAGCAGCCCAACCATACTAGCGGGGGGCTCCTACGAGCAGTACTTC.

CDR3 region: CASTSGPRNAPGETQYF. DNA for the CDR3: TGTGCCAGCACATCGGGTCCTCGGAACGCCCCTGGAGAGACCCAGTACTTC. The rearrangement uses TRBV19 and TRBJ2-5; D uncertain. Germline-derived CDR1 and CDR2 are LNHDA and SQIVND (reference sequence). V was shortened by 9 bases and J by 4 bases, with 27 bases between the two germline ends. The CDR3 length is 17 residues.

The chain employs TRBV6-1 and TRBJ2-3; 8 nucleotides align to TRBD2. The CDR3 contains 14 residues. Trimming cost V 7 bases and J 2 bases; bases outside gene matches: 5. From germline, CDR1 is MNHNS and CDR2 SASEGT. This chain's CDR3 is CASTGGAITDTQYF. CDR3 coding DNA: TGTGCCAGCACCGGGGGGGCGATCACAGATACGCAGTATTTT.

V usage is TRBV10-3 and J usage is TRBJ2-1; 11 positions match TRBD1. With 0 bases clipped from V and 6 bases from J, the junction kept 4 bases outside the gene matches. CDR3 size: 16 residues. Germline V lookup: CDR1 ENHRY, CDR2 SYGVKD. Here the CDR3 reads CAISESGQGALNEQFF. DNA for the CDR3: TGTGCCATCAGTGAGTCCGGACAGGGGGCTCTCAATGAGCAGTTCTTC.

The rearrangement links TRBV7-7 to TRBJ1-2; D is unclear. This CDR3 is 19 amino acids long. Trimming removed 5 bases from V and 4 bases from J, with 29 bases in between. Per germline, CDR1 SSHAT and CDR2 FNYEAQ (reference sequence). The CDR3 DNA is TGTGCCAGCAGCCCGACTCCCCACGTTCCCATCTTGTCCCTCTATGGCTACACCTTC. The encoded protein is CASSPTPHVPILSLYGYTF.

The rearrangement links TRBV27 to TRBJ2-7, with 10 positions matching TRBD2. Germline loops: CDR1 MNHEY, CDR2 SMNVEV (reference sequence). Trimming at V came to 0 bases and at J to 5 bases, leaving 10 bases not matched to a gene. This CDR3 spans 17 amino acids. The CDR3 spells CASSLSGSWLAGDEQYF. The CDR3 region has the DNA TGTGCCAGCAGTTTATCTGGGTCTTGGCTAGCGGGAGACGAGCAGTACTTC.

About this clone: The sample carries other DNA sequences with the same CDR3. V and J are TRBV2 and TRBJ2-5; D may be TRBD1 (5 bases). CDR1 is SNHLY, CDR2 FYNNEI, per germline. This CDR3 has 11 amino acids. V shed 5 bases and J shed 5 bases, with 6 bases lying between them. The CDR3: CASSYRETQYF. The CDR3 DNA is TGTGCCAGCAGTTACAGGGAGACCCAGTACTTC.

The chain links TRBV10-3 to TRBJ1-1, with 10 bases aligning to TRBD1. Trimming at V came to 6 bases and at J to 1 base, leaving 5 bases not matched to a gene. Germline V gene lookup returns CDR1 ENHRY and CDR2 SYGVKD. This CDR3 contains 15 residues. The CDR3 DNA reads as TGTGCCATCAGAAACGACAGGGGGCCGAACACTGAAGCTTTCTTT. It yields the protein CAIRNDRGPNTEAFF.

This clone showed up just once. The sample contains more than one DNA sequence encoding this CDR3. CDR3 sequence (DNA): TGTGCCAGCAGCTTATACTACGAGCAGTACTTC. It yields the protein CASSLYYEQYF. This chain connects TRBV7-9 to TRBJ2-7, with D unresolved. Germline CDR1 SEHNR, CDR2 FQNEAQ (reference sequence). Trimming removed 2 bases at V and 3 bases at J, with 2 bases between. The CDR3 extends over 11 amino acids.

The chain uses TRBV29-1 and TRBJ2-5, with D maybe TRBD1 (6 bases). The J call may be incorrect, as the DNA end agrees better with TRBJ2-7. This CDR3 is built from 14 residues. Per germline, CDR1 SQVTM and CDR2 ANQGSEA. The CDR3 is CSANRDNALYEQYF. CDR3 DNA sequence: TGCAGCGCCAATAGGGACAATGCGCTCTACGAGCAGTACTTC.